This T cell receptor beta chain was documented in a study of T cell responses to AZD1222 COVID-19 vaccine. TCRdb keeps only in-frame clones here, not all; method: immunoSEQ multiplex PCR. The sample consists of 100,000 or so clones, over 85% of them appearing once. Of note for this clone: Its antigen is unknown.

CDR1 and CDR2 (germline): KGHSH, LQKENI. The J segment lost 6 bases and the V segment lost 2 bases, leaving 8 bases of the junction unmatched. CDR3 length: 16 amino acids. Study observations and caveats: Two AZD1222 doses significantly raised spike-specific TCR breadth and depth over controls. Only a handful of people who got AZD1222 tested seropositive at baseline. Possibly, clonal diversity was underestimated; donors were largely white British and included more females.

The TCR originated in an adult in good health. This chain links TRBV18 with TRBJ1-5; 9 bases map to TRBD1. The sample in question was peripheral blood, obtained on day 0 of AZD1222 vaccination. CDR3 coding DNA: TGTGCCAGCTCACCAAGTGGACAGGGGACGGGTCAGCCCCAGCATTTT. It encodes CASSPSGQGTGQPQHF. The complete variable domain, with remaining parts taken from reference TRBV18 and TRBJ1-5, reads NAGVMQNPRHLVRRRGQEARLRCSPMKGHSHVYWYRQLPEEGLKFMVYLQKENIIDESGMPKERFSAEFPKEGPSILRIQQVVRGDSAAYFCASSPSGQGTGQPQHFGDGTRLSIL.